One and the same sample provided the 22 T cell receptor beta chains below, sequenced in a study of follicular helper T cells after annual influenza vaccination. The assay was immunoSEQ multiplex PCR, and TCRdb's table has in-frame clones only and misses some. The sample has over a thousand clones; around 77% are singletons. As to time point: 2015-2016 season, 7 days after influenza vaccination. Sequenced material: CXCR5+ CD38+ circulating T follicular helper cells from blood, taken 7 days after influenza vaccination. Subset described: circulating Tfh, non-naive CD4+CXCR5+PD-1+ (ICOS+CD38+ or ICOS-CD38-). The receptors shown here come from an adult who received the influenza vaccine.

Written as DNA, the CDR3 is TGTGCCAGCAGCTTACAAGCGTACGGGGAGCTGTTTTTT. Protein: CASSLQAYGELFF. The chain employs TRBV7-2 and TRBJ2-2; D is uncertain. Germline V gene data show CDR1 as SGHTA and CDR2 as FQGNSA. The CDR3 extends over 13 amino acids. V gave up 2 bases and J gave up 7 bases, with 8 bases separating them. The full variable domain, completed using reference TRBV7-2 and TRBJ2-2, is GAGVSQSPSNKVTEKGKDVELRCDPISGHTALYWYRQSLGQGLEFLIYFQGNSAPDKSGLPSDRFSAERTGGSVSTLTIQRTQQEDSAVYLCASSLQAYGELFFGEGSRLTVL.

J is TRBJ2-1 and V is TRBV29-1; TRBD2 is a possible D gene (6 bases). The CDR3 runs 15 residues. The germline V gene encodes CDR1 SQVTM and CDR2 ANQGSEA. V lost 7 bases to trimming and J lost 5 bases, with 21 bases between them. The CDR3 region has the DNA TGCAGCGGCACCCGGGACTCCAACGCGAACAATGAGCAGTTCTTC. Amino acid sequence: CSGTRDSNANNEQFF.

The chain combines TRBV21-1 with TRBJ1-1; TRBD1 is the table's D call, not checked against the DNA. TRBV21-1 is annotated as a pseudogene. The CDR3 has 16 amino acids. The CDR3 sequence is CASSKEKGRESPEAFF. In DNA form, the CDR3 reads TGTGCCAGCAGCAAAGAAAAGGGCAGGGAATCCCCTGAAGCTTTCTTT.

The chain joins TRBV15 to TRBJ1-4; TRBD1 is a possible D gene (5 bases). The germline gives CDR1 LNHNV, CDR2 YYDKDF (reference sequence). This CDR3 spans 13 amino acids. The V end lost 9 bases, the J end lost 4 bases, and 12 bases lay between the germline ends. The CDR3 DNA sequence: TGTGCCACTTCACAGGACTTTAATGAAAAACTGTTTTTT. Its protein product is CATSQDFNEKLFF.

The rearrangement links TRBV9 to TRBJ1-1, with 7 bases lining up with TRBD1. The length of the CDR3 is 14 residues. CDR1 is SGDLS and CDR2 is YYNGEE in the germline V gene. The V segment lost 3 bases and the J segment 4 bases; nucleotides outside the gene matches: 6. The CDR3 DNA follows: TGTGCCAGCAGCGCACAGGGGTGGGGCACTGAAGCTTTCTTT. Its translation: CASSAQGWGTEAFF.

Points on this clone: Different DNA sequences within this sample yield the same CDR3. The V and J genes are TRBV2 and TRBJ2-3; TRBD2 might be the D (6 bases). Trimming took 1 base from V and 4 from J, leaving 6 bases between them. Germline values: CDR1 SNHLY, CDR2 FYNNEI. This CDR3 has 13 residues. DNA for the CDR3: TGTGCCAGCAGTGAAGGGGGGGCAGATACGCAGTATTTT. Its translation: CASSEGGADTQYF.

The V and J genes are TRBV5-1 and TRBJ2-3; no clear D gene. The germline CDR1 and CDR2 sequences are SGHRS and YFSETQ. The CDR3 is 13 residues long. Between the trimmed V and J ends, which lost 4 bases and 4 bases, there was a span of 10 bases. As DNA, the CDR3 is TGCGCCAGCAGCCCTGGTTCCGCAGATACGCAGTATTTT. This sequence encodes CASSPGSADTQYF.

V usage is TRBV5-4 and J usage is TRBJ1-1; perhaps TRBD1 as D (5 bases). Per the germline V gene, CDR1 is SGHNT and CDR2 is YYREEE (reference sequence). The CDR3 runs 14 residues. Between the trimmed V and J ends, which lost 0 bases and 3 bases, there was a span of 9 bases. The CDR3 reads CASSLDRSYTEAFF. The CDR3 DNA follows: TGTGCCAGCAGCTTGGACAGGTCATACACTGAAGCTTTCTTT.

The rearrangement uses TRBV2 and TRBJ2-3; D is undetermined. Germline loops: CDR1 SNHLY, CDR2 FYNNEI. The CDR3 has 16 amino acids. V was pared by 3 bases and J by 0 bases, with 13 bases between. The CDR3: CASSEGYGFSTDTQYF. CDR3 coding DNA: TGTGCCAGCAGTGAGGGGTATGGATTTAGCACAGATACGCAGTATTTT.

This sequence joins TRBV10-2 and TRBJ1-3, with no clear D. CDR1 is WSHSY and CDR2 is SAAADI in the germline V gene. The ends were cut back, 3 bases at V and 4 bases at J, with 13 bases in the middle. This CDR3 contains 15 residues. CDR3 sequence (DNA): TGCGCCAGCAGTGATCAAGTACTTATGGGAAACACCATATATTTT. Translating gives CASSDQVLMGNTIYF.

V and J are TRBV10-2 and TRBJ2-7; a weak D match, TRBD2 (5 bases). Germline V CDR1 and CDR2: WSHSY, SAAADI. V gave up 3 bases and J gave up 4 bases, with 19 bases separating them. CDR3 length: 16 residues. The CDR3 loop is CASSDPRTGIKYEQYF. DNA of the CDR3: TGCGCCAGCAGTGACCCGAGGACGGGGATCAAGTACGAGCAGTACTTC.

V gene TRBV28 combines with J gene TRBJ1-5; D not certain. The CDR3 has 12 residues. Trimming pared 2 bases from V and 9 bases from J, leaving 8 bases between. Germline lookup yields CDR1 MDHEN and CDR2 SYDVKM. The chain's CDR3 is CASSLPQLPQHF. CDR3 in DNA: TGTGCCAGCAGTTTACCTCAGTTGCCCCAGCATTTT.

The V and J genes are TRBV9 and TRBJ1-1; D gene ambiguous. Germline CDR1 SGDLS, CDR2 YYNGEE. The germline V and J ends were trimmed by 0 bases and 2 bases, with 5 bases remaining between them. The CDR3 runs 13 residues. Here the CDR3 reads CASSVAPNTEAFF. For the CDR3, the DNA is TGTGCCAGCAGCGTAGCACCCAACACTGAAGCTTTCTTT.

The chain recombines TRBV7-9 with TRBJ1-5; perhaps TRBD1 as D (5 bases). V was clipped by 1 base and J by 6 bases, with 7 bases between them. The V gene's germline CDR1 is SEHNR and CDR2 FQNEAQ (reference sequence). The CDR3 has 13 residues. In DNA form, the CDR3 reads TGTGCCAGCAGCTTAGGGGGCAGTCAGCCCCAGCATTTT. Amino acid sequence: CASSLGGSQPQHF.

DNA of the CDR3: TGTGCCAGCAGGGGACAGGGAAAGTCCTACGAGCAGTACTTC. This sequence encodes CASRGQGKSYEQYF. The chain carries TRBV27 and TRBJ2-7; 9 positions match TRBD1. CDR3 length equals 14 residues. From germline, CDR1 is MNHEY and CDR2 SMNVEV (reference sequence). J lost 1 base, V lost 6 bases, and 4 bases had no gene match.

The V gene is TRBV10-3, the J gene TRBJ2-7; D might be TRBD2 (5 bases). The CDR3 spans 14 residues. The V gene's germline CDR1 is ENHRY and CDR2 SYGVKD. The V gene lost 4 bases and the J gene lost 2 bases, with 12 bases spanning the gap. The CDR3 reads CAISGTLQAYEQYF. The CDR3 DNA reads TGTGCCATCAGTGGGACTCTCCAAGCCTACGAGCAGTACTTC.

This CDR3 reads CASKQGWGTEAFF. CDR3 in DNA: TGTGCCAGCAAACAGGGCTGGGGCACTGAAGCTTTCTTT. This chain joins TRBV6-1 and TRBJ1-1; D is perhaps TRBD1 (6 bases). The germline V gene encodes CDR1 MNHNS and CDR2 SASEGT. The CDR3 covers 13 residues. The V end lost 7 bases, the J end lost 4 bases, and 13 bases lay between the germline ends.

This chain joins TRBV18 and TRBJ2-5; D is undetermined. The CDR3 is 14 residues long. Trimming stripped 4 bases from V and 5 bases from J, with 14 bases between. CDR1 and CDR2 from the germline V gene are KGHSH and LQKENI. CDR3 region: CASSQIKGMETQYF. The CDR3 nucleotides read TGTGCCAGCTCACAAATCAAGGGTATGGAGACCCAGTACTTC.

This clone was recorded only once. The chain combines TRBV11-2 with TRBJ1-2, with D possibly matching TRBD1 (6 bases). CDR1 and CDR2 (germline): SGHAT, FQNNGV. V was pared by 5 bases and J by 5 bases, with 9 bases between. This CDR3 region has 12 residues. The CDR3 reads CASSPQGYGYTF. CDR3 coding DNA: TGTGCCAGCAGCCCCCAGGGGTATGGCTACACCTTC.

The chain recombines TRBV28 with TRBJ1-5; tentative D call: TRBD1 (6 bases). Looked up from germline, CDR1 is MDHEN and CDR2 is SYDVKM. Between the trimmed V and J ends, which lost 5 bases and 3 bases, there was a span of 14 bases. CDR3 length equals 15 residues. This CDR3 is CASSRTGLLNQPQHF. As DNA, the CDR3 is TGTGCCAGCAGTCGAACAGGGTTGCTCAATCAGCCCCAGCATTTT.

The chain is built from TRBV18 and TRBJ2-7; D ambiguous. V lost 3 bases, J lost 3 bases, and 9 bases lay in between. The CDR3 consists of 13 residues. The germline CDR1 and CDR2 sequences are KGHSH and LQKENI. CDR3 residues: CASSPGYRYEQYF. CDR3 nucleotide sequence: TGTGCCAGCTCACCGGGGTATCGCTACGAGCAGTACTTC. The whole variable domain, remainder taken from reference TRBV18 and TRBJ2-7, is NAGVMQNPRHLVRRRGQEARLRCSPMKGHSHVYWYRQLPEEGLKFMVYLQKENIIDESGMPKERFSAEFPKEGPSILRIQQVVRGDSAAYFCASSPGYRYEQYFGPGTRLTVT.

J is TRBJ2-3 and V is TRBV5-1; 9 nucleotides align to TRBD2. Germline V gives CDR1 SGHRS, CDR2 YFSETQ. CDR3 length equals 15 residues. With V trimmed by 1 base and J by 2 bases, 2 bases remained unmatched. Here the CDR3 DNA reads TGCGCCAGCAGCTTGCCTAGCGGGAACACAGATACGCAGTATTTT. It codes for CASSLPSGNTDTQYF.